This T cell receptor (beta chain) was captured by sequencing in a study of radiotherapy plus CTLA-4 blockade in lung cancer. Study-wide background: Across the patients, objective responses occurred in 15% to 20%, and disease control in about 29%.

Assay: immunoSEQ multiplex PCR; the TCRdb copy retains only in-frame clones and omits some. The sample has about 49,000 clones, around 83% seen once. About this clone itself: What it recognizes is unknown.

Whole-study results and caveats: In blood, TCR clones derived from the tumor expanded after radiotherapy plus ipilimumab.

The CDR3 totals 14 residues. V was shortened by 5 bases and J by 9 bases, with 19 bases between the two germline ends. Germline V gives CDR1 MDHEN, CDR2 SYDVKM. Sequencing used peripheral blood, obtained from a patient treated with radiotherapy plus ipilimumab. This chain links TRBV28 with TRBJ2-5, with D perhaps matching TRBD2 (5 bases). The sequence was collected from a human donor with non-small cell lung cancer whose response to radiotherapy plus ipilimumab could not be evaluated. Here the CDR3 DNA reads TGTGCCAGCAGTGTCGGGCGAGGACCCGGGGCCCAGTACTTC. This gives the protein CASSVGRGPGAQYF.